The sample holds one count of the clone carrying this T cell receptor (beta chain). Generated by immunoSEQ multiplex PCR, the TCRdb table keeps only in-frame clones and is missing some. Altogether around 43,000 clones are present, about 91% being singletons, with the ten largest covering 0.78%. The CDR3 runs 21 residues. The source of the sample is a study of T cell changes during pregnancy in multiple sclerosis. The sample consisted of CD4+ T cells from peripheral blood mononuclear cells, taken before pregnancy. The sequence was obtained from a female donor with multiple sclerosis, enrolled in a pregnancy study. This chain joins TRBV21-1 and TRBJ2-1; the table's D gene call, TRBD2, was not cross checked with the DNA. TRBV21-1 is an annotated pseudogene. The CDR3 nucleotides read TGTGCCAGCAGCCAAAAGGTCGTGACTAGCGGGAGGGGGAGCTCCTACAATGAGCAGTTCTTC. Its translation: CASSQKVVTSGRGSSYNEQFF.